Each of the 18 T cell receptor beta chains below was sequenced from the same sample in a study of blood T cell repertoires in COVID-19 (dated by TCRdb to the early 2020s). Library method: the immunoSEQ multiplex PCR assay. TCRdb holds this immuneACCESS table with in-frame rearrangements only. Some clones are missing; in checked studies, unresolved V genes explain under half, and the rest has no known cause. A total of a few hundred thousand clones appear in this sample, roughly 87% of them only once. The ten largest make up 2.5% to 3.5% of the sample. The sample comprised PBMCs or T cells enriched from blood (not recorded which). These receptors were collected from a woman between 25 and 40 years old who had recovered from COVID-19.

A note on this clone: One junction end does not reproduce the germline sequence, and a read error may be involved. The rearrangement joins TRBV7-7 to TRBJ1-4; no clear D gene. Germline V lookup: CDR1 SSHAT, CDR2 FNYEAQ (reference sequence). This CDR3 is built from 13 residues. In DNA form, the CDR3 reads TGTGCTAGCAGCCGGGGTAGTAATGAAAAACTGTTTTTT. Residues: CASSRGSNEKLFF.

The gene calls are TRBV19 and TRBJ1-1, with D perhaps matching TRBD1 (6 bases). Trimming stripped 3 bases from V and 2 bases from J, with 13 bases between. The CDR3 extends over 15 amino acids. Germline V gene sequence: CDR1 LNHDA, CDR2 SQIVND (reference sequence). CDR3: CASSMQGGGNTEAFF. The CDR3 DNA is TGTGCCAGTAGTATGCAAGGGGGGGGTAACACTGAAGCTTTCTTT.

This clone was recorded once. The V and J genes are TRBV27 and TRBJ2-1; 7 nucleotides align to TRBD1. The CDR3 sequence is 17 residues long. With 2 bases clipped from V and 1 base from J, the junction kept 8 bases outside the gene matches. Germline-derived CDR1 and CDR2 are MNHEY and SMNVEV (reference sequence). CDR3 coding DNA: TGTGCCAGCAGTTTAAACTCTAGGGGGCCGTCCTACAATGAGCAGTTCTTC. Translating gives CASSLNSRGPSYNEQFF.

The genes are TRBV5-6 and TRBJ1-3; perhaps TRBD1 as D (5 bases). Per germline, CDR1 SGHDT and CDR2 YYEEEE. Trimming shortened V by 0 bases and J by 0 bases, and 10 bases separated the two germline ends. CDR3 length: 16 residues. Here the CDR3 DNA reads TGTGCCAGCAGCTTGGCAGGGCCGGACTCTGGAAACACCATATATTTT. Protein product: CASSLAGPDSGNTIYF.

This rearrangement joins TRBV18 to TRBJ2-1; 12 bases align to TRBD2. The germline CDR1 and CDR2 sequences are KGHSH and LQKENI. This CDR3 is 18 amino acids long. J was trimmed by 0 bases and V by 3 bases; bases with no gene match: 6. The CDR3 loop is CASSPGLAGTISYNEQFF. As DNA, the CDR3 is TGTGCCAGCTCACCCGGACTAGCGGGAACGATCTCCTACAATGAGCAGTTCTTC.

The CDR3 region has the DNA TGTGCCACCGGACTACGCGCAGATACGCAGTATTTT. Amino acid sequence: CATGLRADTQYF. The V call is TRBV12-3 or TRBV12-4, the J call TRBJ2-3; D is perhaps TRBD2 (6 bases). Trimming took off 10 bases at V and 4 bases at J, with 12 bases between the two ends. This CDR3 has 12 amino acids.

This clone was observed once. CDR3 nucleotides: TGCAGTGCTAGTACTAGCGGGAGGAGCAAAGAGACCCAGTACTTC. Translating it yields CSASTSGRSKETQYF. The chain links TRBV20-1 to TRBJ2-5, with 12 bases aligning to TRBD2. After removal of 3 bases from V and 3 bases from J, the junction contained 5 bases not matched to a gene. Germline values: CDR1 DFQATT, CDR2 SNEGSKA (reference sequence). The CDR3 is made up of 15 amino acids.

The chain uses TRBV11-2 and TRBJ2-5, with D possibly being TRBD1 (5 bases). This CDR3 spans 17 amino acids. CDR1 and CDR2 from the germline V gene are SGHAT and FQNNGV. V was cut by 7 bases and J by 6 bases, with 27 bases left in between. Here the CDR3 DNA reads TGTGCCAGCACCCCGCATGGGGCGGTTTGGGTGTCAAAGACCCAGTACTTC. Translated, it gives CASTPHGAVWVSKTQYF.

The gene calls are TRBV27 and TRBJ2-7, with 10 bases that match TRBD2. The CDR3 has 17 amino acids. Per germline, CDR1 MNHEY and CDR2 SMNVEV (reference sequence). The ends lost 4 bases at V and 3 bases at J; junction bases unmatched: 12. The CDR3 sequence is CASSSPLVAGGHYEQYF. The CDR3 nucleotides read TGTGCCAGCAGTTCCCCTCTCGTAGCGGGGGGCCACTACGAGCAGTACTTC.

This clone was seen more than once but under ten times. The chain is built from TRBV27 and TRBJ1-6; TRBD1 might be the D (5 bases). This CDR3 comprises 15 residues. The germline V gene encodes CDR1 MNHEY and CDR2 SMNVEV (reference sequence). V was pared by 0 bases and J by 7 bases, with 10 bases between. CDR3 sequence reads: CASSLSQGRNSPLHF. CDR3 DNA: TGTGCCAGCAGTTTATCGCAGGGTCGGAATTCACCCCTCCACTTT.

This sequence joins TRBV28 and TRBJ2-7, with D possibly being TRBD1 (6 bases). This CDR3 is built from 15 residues. The V gene's germline CDR1 is MDHEN and CDR2 SYDVKM. The V gene lost 10 bases and the J gene lost 3 bases, with 22 bases spanning the gap. The CDR3 is CATLDSNQKGYEQYF. The CDR3 DNA reads as TGTGCCACCCTGGACAGCAACCAAAAGGGCTACGAGCAGTACTTC.

This clone appeared a few times. The rearrangement uses TRBV21-1 and TRBJ2-3; the D call in the table, TRBD1, was not verified against the DNA. TRBV21-1 is a pseudogene locus. The CDR3 has 16 residues. CDR3 in amino acids: CASSDRDRVPTDTQYF. The CDR3 coding sequence is TGTGCCAGCAGCGACCGGGACAGGGTTCCTACAGATACGCAGTATTTT.

The rearrangement joins TRBV13 to TRBJ1-3; D gene uncertain. V was pared by 5 bases and J by 2 bases, with 4 bases between. There are 12 residues in the CDR3. The germline gives CDR1 PRHDT, CDR2 FYEKMQ (reference sequence). DNA for the CDR3: TGTGCCAGCAGCCCCGCTGGAAACACCATATATTTT. Translating gives CASSPAGNTIYF.

This clone was seen a handful of times. The chain carries TRBV13 and TRBJ1-1; D perhaps matches TRBD1 (5 bases). Deletions cut 5 bases from V and 0 bases from J, with 13 bases between. The CDR3 sequence is 15 residues long. The germline gives CDR1 PRHDT, CDR2 FYEKMQ (reference sequence). The CDR3 protein is CASSVPQGLNTEAFF. The CDR3, as DNA: TGTGCCAGCAGCGTACCCCAGGGATTGAACACTGAAGCTTTCTTT.

The CDR3, as DNA: TGTGCCAGCAGCCAAGACGTCCAGTACGAGCAGTACTTC. As protein: CASSQDVQYEQYF. The chain carries TRBV4-2 and TRBJ2-7, with D unclear. The CDR3 runs to 13 residues. V was clipped by 0 bases and J by 4 bases, with 7 bases between them. Germline CDR1 reads LGHNA; CDR2 reads YNFKEQ.

V usage is TRBV6-6 and J usage is TRBJ1-5, with unresolved D. V shed 8 bases and J shed 0 bases, with 8 bases lying between them. This CDR3 has 13 amino acids. Germline V gene sequence: CDR1 MNHNY, CDR2 SVGAGI (reference sequence). The CDR3 coding sequence is TGTGCCAGCTCGACATATAGCAATCAGCCCCAGCATTTT. Protein sequence: CASSTYSNQPQHF.

The gene calls are TRBV28 and TRBJ2-1, with 8 bases identical to TRBD2. CDR3 length: 15 amino acids. J was trimmed by 6 bases and V by 6 bases; bases with no gene match: 10. Germline V CDR1 and CDR2: MDHEN, SYDVKM. The DNA for the CDR3 is TGTGCCAGCAGCATCCATAGCGGGACTGGCAATGAGCAGTTCTTC. Protein sequence: CASSIHSGTGNEQFF. Supplemented by reference TRBV28 and TRBJ2-1, the full variable domain reads DVKVTQSSRYLVKRTGEKVFLECVQDMDHENMFWYRQDPGLGLRLIYFSYDVKMKEKGDIPEGYSVSREKKERFSLILESASTNQTSMYLCASSIHSGTGNEQFFGPGTRLTVL.

V usage is TRBV5-1 and J usage is TRBJ2-7; 8 nucleotides line up with TRBD1. The CDR3 length is 15 residues. Germline CDR1 SGHRS, CDR2 YFSETQ. V shed 7 bases and J 2 bases; nucleotides not matched to a gene: 11. Written as DNA, the CDR3 is TGCGCCAGCGTAGACTTGGACAGGGCAGCCTACGAGCAGTACTTC. The encoded protein is CASVDLDRAAYEQYF.